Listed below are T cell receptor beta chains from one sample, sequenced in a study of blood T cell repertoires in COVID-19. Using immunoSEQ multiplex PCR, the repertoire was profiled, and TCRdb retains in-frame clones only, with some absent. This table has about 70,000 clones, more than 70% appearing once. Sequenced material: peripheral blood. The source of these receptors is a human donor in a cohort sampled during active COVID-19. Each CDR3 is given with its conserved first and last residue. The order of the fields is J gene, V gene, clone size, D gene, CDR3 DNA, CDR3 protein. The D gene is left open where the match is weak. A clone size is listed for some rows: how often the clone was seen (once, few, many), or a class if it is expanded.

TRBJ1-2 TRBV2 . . TGTGCCAGCATGGGGGGTAACTATGGCTACACCTTC CASMGGNYGYTF
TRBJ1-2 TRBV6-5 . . TGTGCCAGCAGTTACTCGGATTTTAGGGAGTCTGGGGGCTACACCTTC CASSYSDFRESGGYTF
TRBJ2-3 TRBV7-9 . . TGTGCCAGCAGCTTAGGTCAGGCATCAGATACGCAGTATTTT CASSLGQASDTQYF
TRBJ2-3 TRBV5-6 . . TGTGCCAGCAGCGGCTTGATGGGCAGGGGATCCACAGATACGCAGTATTTT CASSGLMGRGSTDTQYF
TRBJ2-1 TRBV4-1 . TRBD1 TGCGCCAGCAGCCAAGATCGGAGGGACAGGGGGAGACAGTTCTTC CASSQDRRDRGRQFF
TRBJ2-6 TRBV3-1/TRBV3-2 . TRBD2 TGTGCCAGCAGCCAAGATAGGGCTAGCGGGTCGGTTTTTTTTTCACCCTCTGGGGCCAACGTCCTGACTTTC CASSQDRASGSVFFSPSGANVLTF
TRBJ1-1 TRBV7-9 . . TGTGCCAGCAGCTCGTCCGGGACGGGAGGCGGTGAAGCTTTCTTT CASSSSGTGGGEAFF
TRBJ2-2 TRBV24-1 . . TGTGCCACCAGTGATTTGCCCAAGGAGGGTTCCACCGGGGAGCTGTTTTTT CATSDLPKEGSTGELFF
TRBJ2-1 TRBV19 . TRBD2 TGTGCCAGTAGTATCAAAGCGGGAGTGCTCTACAATGAGCAGTTCTTC CASSIKAGVLYNEQFF
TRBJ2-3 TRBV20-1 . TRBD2 TGCAGTGCTAGTGGTCTAGCGGTAGACATTCAGTATTTT CSASGLAVDIQYF
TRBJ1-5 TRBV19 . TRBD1 TGTGCCAGCTCGGGGGACAGCTATCCCCAGCATTTT CASSGDSYPQHF
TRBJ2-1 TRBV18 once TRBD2 TGTGCCAGCTCAATAGGGACTAGCGGGTACAATGAGCAGTTCTTC CASSIGTSGYNEQFF
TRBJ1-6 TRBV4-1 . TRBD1 TGCGCCAGCAGCCGAGACAGGGGGCTATCACCCCTCCACTTT CASSRDRGLSPLHF
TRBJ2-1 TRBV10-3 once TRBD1 TGTGCCATCACTCTCGGGACAGGGGAGTTGCGGGAGCAGTTCTTC CAITLGTGELREQFF
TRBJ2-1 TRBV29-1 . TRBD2 TGCAGCGTTGTTAGCGGGAGGGCCTCTGAGCAGTTCTTC CSVVSGRASEQFF
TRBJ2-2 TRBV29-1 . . TGCGGAGGACGGACCAACACCGGGGAGCTGTTTTTT CGGRTNTGELFF
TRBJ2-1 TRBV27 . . TGTGCCAGCAGTTTATCCCAGTCCTACAATGAGCAGTTCTTC CASSLSQSYNEQFF
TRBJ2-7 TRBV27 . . TGTGCCAGCAGTTTTGTGGAAGGAGGAAGGCAGTACTTC CASSFVEGGRQYF
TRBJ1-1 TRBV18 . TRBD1 TGTGCCAGCTCACCCAGCATCTCAGGGGGCGTAGATAGAGATGCTTTCTTT CASSPSISGGVDRDAFF
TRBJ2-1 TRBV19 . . TGTGCCAGTAAAATTAGCGGTCAAGGTGGGGGGTATGAGCAGTTCTTC CASKISGQGGGYEQFF
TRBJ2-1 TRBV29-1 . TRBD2 TGCAGCGTTGAGGGTAGCGGGAGTAATGAGCAGTTCTTC CSVEGSGSNEQFF
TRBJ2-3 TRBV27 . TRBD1 TGTGCCAGCAGTCCTCCCGCCGGGACAGAGAGCACAGATACGCAGTATTTT CASSPPAGTESTDTQYF
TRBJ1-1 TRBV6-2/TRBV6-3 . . TGTGCCAGCAGTTACATGACAGCTCGCACTGAAGCTTTCTTT CASSYMTARTEAFF
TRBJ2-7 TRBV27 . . TGTGCCAGCAGTTTAGTTGGAGTGGGGAGCTCCTACGAGCAGTACTTC CASSLVGVGSSYEQYF
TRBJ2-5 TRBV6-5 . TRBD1 TGTGCCAGCAGACCACAGGGGGCAGAGACCCAGTACTTC CASRPQGAETQYF
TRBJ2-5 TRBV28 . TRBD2 TGTGCCAGCAGTTTACTAACGGGAGGGAGAGAGACCCAGTACTTC CASSLLTGGRETQYF
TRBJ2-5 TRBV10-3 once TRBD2 TGTGCCCCCCGGGCTAGCGGGAGTTCGGTGGAGACCCAGTACTTC CAPRASGSSVETQYF
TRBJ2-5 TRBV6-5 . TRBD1 TGTGCCAGCAGTTACGGACAGGGCGGGGAGACCCAGTACTTC CASSYGQGGETQYF
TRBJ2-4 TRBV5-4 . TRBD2 TGTGCCAGCACCACCCCCGGGAGGAACATTCAGTACTTC CASTTPGRNIQYF
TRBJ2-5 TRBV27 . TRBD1 TGTGCCAGCGGCTTGACGGGACAGTATTGGGAGACCCAGTACTTC CASGLTGQYWETQYF
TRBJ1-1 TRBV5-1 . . TGCGCCAGCAAATCAGGGGACACTGAAGCTTTCTTT CASKSGDTEAFF
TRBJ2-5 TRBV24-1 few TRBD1 TGTGCCACCAGTGATTTGCAGGGGGATGACGAAGAGACCCAGTACTTC CATSDLQGDDEETQYF
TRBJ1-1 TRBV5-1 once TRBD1 TGCGCCAGCAGCTCGACAGGGATGAACACTGAAGCTTTCTTT CASSSTGMNTEAFF
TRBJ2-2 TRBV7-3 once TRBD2 TGTGCCAGCAGCCCGGGACTAGCGGGAGTAGAAACCGGGGAGCTGTTTTTT CASSPGLAGVETGELFF
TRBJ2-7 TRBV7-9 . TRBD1 TGTGCCAGCAGGGCTGGGGACAGGGACTACGAGCAGTACTTC CASRAGDRDYEQYF
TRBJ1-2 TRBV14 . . TGTGCCAGCAGCCCACAGACAGGAGTCAACTATGGCTACACCTTC CASSPQTGVNYGYTF
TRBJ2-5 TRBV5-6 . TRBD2 TGTGCCAGCAGCTTCGGGTGGGAGGGCCAAGAGACCCAGTACTTC CASSFGWEGQETQYF
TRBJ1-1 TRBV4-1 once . TGCGCCAGCAGCCGGGAGAGGGGGACGGGTGAAGCTTTCTTT CASSRERGTGEAFF
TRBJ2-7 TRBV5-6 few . TGTGCCAGCAGCTTCGGTGTAATCGCCTACGAGCAGTACTTC CASSFGVIAYEQYF
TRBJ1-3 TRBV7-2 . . TGTGCCAGCACCCGGGGGGGGTCTGGAAACACCATATATTTT CASTRGGSGNTIYF
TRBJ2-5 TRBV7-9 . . TGTGCCAGCGACCCGGGGGCGGGAGTTGAGACCCAGTACTTC CASDPGAGVETQYF
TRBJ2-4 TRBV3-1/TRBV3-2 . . TGTGCCAGCAGCCAAGATTCCGTTCAGTACTTC CASSQDSVQYF
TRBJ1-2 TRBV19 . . TGTGCCAGTAGTATTGGAGGGGTCTATGGCTACACCTTC CASSIGGVYGYTF
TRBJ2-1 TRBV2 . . TGTGCCAGCAAGTCATCGGAGCGCAATGAGCAGTTCTTC CASKSSERNEQFF
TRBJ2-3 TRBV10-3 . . TGTGCCACCAACTTAGTAAGCGCAGATACGCAGTATTTT CATNLVSADTQYF
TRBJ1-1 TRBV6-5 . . TGTGCCAGCAGTTTCTTCGGCCCGGGAATCGCTGAAGCTTTCTTT CASSFFGPGIAEAFF
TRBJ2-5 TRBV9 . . TGTGCCAGCAGCGTAGCGGTTAGCGCCGAGACCCAGTACTTC CASSVAVSAETQYF
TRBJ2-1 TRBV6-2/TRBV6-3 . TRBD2 TGTGCCAGCAGTCCCGGGACTAGTATTTGGCAGTTCTTC CASSPGTSIWQFF
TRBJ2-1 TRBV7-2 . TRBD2 TGTGCCAGCAGAGGGACTAGCGGGAATGAGCAGTTCTTC CASRGTSGNEQFF